This T cell receptor beta chain was sequenced during a study of T cells in Graves' hyperthyroidism and ophthalmopathy. Study-level results: Ophthalmopathy was told apart from stable hyperthyroidism by a 13 V-J model.

V lost 0 bases and J 0 bases, leaving 10 bases between the germline ends. The CDR3 is 16 residues long. Germline V gene lookup returns CDR1 SEHNR and CDR2 FQNEAQ (reference sequence). The diagnostic basis comprised clinical symptoms, serum thyroxine and TRAb, thyroid ultrasound and orbital computed tomography. It was RNA transcripts that yielded the amplified TCR beta CDR3 regions. A set of HTBI primers served as the primers for a first-round RT-PCR of the TCR CDR3. From the multiplex PCR reads, TCRdb called clonotypes with MiXCR, one entry per CDR3 protein. The table has 700,000 or so distinct CDR3 sequences, approximately 16% seen once. In the case of this clonotype: Antigen: not known.

Sequenced material: blood. The rearrangement links TRBV7-9 to TRBJ2-3; D is undetermined. The receptor comes from a man aged 18 to 35 with Graves' hyperthyroidism. Written as DNA, the CDR3 is TGTGCCAGCAGCTTAGCGGTGTTTTCTAGCACAGATACGCAGTATTTT. Translation gives CASSLAVFSSTDTQYF.